This TCR beta chain was obtained from a study of T cells in Graves' hyperthyroidism and ophthalmopathy. There are a few counts of this clonotype. This CDR3 has 15 residues. Trimming removed 2 bases at V and 0 bases at J, with 9 bases between. Germline V CDR1 and CDR2: SGHRS, YFSETQ. Amplified regions were TCR beta CDR3 sequences from RNA transcripts. In the first-round RT-PCR of the TCR CDR3, the HTBI primer set was used. TCRdb re-derived calls from the multiplex PCR reads in MiXCR, one entry per CDR3 protein. Of roughly 300,000 distinct CDR3 sequences in the sample, 15% to 20% are singletons; the top ten hold 49%. The diagnoses drew upon clinical symptoms, serum thyroxine and TRAb, thyroid ultrasound and orbital computed tomography.

This receptor was identified in a woman aged 45-60 years with Graves' hyperthyroidism. The sample comprised blood. The V call is TRBV5-1, the J call TRBJ1-3, with D possibly TRBD1 on 6 matching bases. The CDR3 nucleotides are TGCGCCAGCAGCTTTGGGGGCTTCTCTGGAAACACCATATATTTT. Translation: CASSFGGFSGNTIYF.